This passage covers 27 T cell receptor beta chains from one sample sequenced in a study of blood T cell repertoires in COVID-19. The assay was immunoSEQ multiplex PCR, and TCRdb's table has in-frame clones only and misses some. This table has 150,000 to 200,000 clones, about four fifths appearing once. The sample comprised PBMCs or T cells enriched from blood (not recorded which). These receptors were taken from a man aged 45-65 years who had recovered from COVID-19.

The chain links TRBV15 to TRBJ1-4; no clear D. V was shortened by 1 base and J by 3 bases, with 6 bases between the two germline ends. Germline V gene sequence: CDR1 LNHNV, CDR2 YYDKDF (reference sequence). The CDR3 is 14 residues long. The CDR3, as DNA: TGTGCCACCAGCAGAGTTTCGGCTAATGAAAAACTGTTTTTT. Amino acids: CATSRVSANEKLFF.

This clone has just one count. The V gene is TRBV5-6, the J gene TRBJ1-1, with TRBD1 matching over 7 bases. Trimming removed 3 bases from V and 5 bases from J; junction bases left unmatched: 7. There are 14 residues in the CDR3. CDR1 is SGHDT, CDR2 YYEEEE, per germline. CDR3 loop: CASSSPGGRTEAFF. In DNA, the CDR3 is TGTGCCAGCAGCTCACCAGGGGGGAGGACTGAAGCTTTCTTT.

V usage is TRBV18 and J usage is TRBJ2-7, with D hard to call. The CDR3 contains 14 residues. Germline V gene sequence: CDR1 KGHSH, CDR2 LQKENI. Deletions cut 3 bases from V and 0 bases from J, with 9 bases between. The CDR3 is CASSPQMNSYEQYF. In DNA form, the CDR3 reads TGTGCCAGCTCACCTCAGATGAACTCCTACGAGCAGTACTTC.

The rearrangement links TRBV5-1 to TRBJ1-6; D might be TRBD1 (6 bases). V gave up 0 bases and J gave up 5 bases, with 12 bases separating them. Germline V gene lookup returns CDR1 SGHRS and CDR2 YFSETQ. The CDR3 consists of 16 residues. This CDR3 reads CASSLGSGVHNSPLHF. The CDR3 DNA reads as TGCGCCAGCAGCTTGGGTTCAGGGGTACATAATTCACCCCTCCACTTT.

V and J are TRBV11-2 and TRBJ2-1, with 10 bases identical to TRBD2. V lost 3 bases to trimming and J lost 9 bases; unmatched junction nucleotides: 5. This CDR3 is 14 amino acids long. From germline, CDR1 is SGHAT and CDR2 FQNNGV. The CDR3 DNA reads TGTGCCAGCAGCTTCAGCGGGGGGGCAACTGAGCAGTTCTTC. Protein product: CASSFSGGATEQFF.

The V and J genes are TRBV10-3 and TRBJ1-6; no reliable D call. Between the trimmed V and J ends, which lost 0 bases and 10 bases, there was a span of 16 bases. Germline V gene lookup returns CDR1 ENHRY and CDR2 SYGVKD. The CDR3 sequence is 16 residues long. CDR3 sequence reads: CAISESLAESRSPLHF. The CDR3 nucleotides are TGTGCCATCAGTGAGTCTCTAGCAGAAAGTCGGTCACCCCTCCACTTT.

The chain uses TRBV3-1 (or the pseudogene TRBV3-2) and TRBJ2-7; unclear D gene. The V end was cut by 2 bases, the J end by 0 bases, with 8 bases between. Per germline, CDR1 LGHDT and CDR2 YNNKEL (reference sequence). There are 14 residues in the CDR3. The DNA of the CDR3 is TGTGCCAGCAGCCAACCGTTACACTCCTACGAGCAGTACTTC. The encoded protein is CASSQPLHSYEQYF.

This chain joins TRBV3-1 (or the pseudogene TRBV3-2) and TRBJ1-1; 8 bases agree with TRBD1. CDR3 length: 17 residues. Germline V gene lookup returns CDR1 LGHDT and CDR2 YNNKEL (reference sequence). The J segment lost 3 bases and the V segment lost 6 bases, leaving 15 bases of the junction unmatched. CDR3 region: CASSFGTGNLGDTEAFF. CDR3 coding DNA: TGTGCCAGCAGTTTCGGGACAGGTAATTTAGGGGACACTGAAGCTTTCTTT.

This chain joins TRBV15 and TRBJ1-1, with D perhaps matching TRBD1 (5 bases). The CDR3 is 14 amino acids. Trimming left V 7 bases short and J 3 bases short, with 15 bases between. Germline values: CDR1 LNHNV, CDR2 YYDKDF (reference sequence). This CDR3 reads CATTRRGGDTEAFF. DNA of the CDR3: TGTGCCACCACCCGGCGGGGCGGGGACACTGAAGCTTTCTTT.

V gene TRBV7-9 combines with J gene TRBJ1-6; the D is unclear. Trimming cost V 5 bases and J 2 bases, with 13 bases left between them. Germline values: CDR1 SEHNR, CDR2 FQNEAQ (reference sequence). The CDR3 runs 16 residues. The CDR3 loop reads CASSPSGGAYNSPLHF. In DNA, the CDR3 is TGTGCCAGCAGCCCGAGCGGTGGGGCCTATAATTCACCCCTCCACTTT.

The chain is built from TRBV30 and TRBJ1-2, with 7 bases aligning to TRBD1. The germline V gene has CDR1 GTSNPN and CDR2 SVGIG (reference sequence). This CDR3 region has 12 residues. V lost 8 bases and J lost 5; bases outside the gene matches: 8. The CDR3 protein is CAASTGIYGYTF. The CDR3 nucleotides are TGTGCCGCATCGACAGGGATTTATGGCTACACCTTC.

The V and J genes are TRBV9 and TRBJ1-6, with a possible D match to TRBD1 (5 bases). The CDR3 totals 15 residues. Germline values: CDR1 SGDLS, CDR2 YYNGEE. Trimming pared 0 bases from V and 7 bases from J, leaving 11 bases between. In nucleotides, the CDR3 is TGTGCCAGCAGCGTAGCGGGGGACCGCAATTCACCCCTCCACTTT. It codes for CASSVAGDRNSPLHF.

The genes are TRBV7-8 and TRBJ1-6; no clear D. V lost 6 bases to trimming and J lost 6 bases, with 9 bases between them. The CDR3 has 13 amino acids. CDR1 is SGHVS, CDR2 FQNEAQ, per germline. The CDR3 spells CASRYSSNSPLHF. CDR3 nucleotide sequence: TGTGCCAGCAGATACAGTAGTAATTCACCCCTCCACTTT.

This clone came up once. J is TRBJ2-1 and V is TRBV11-3, with TRBD2 identical over 10 bases. Germline-derived CDR1 and CDR2 are SGHNT and YENEEA. The CDR3 totals 17 residues. The V segment lost 1 base and the J segment 7 bases; nucleotides outside the gene matches: 10. For the CDR3, the DNA is TGTGCCAGCAGCTTAGCCTCCGGGACTAGCGAAGGGAATGAGCAGTTCTTC. This translates into CASSLASGTSEGNEQFF.

This chain uses TRBV18 with TRBJ1-2; D remains ambiguous. V was trimmed by 5 bases and J by 4 bases, leaving 11 bases between them. CDR1 is KGHSH, CDR2 LQKENI, per germline. This CDR3 spans 13 amino acids. The DNA for the CDR3 is TGTGCCAGCTCAAGTCAGTCAGGCTATGGCTACACCTTC. It specifies CASSSQSGYGYTF. Filled out from reference TRBV18 and TRBJ1-2, the complete variable domain reads NAGVMQNPRHLVRRRGQEARLRCSPMKGHSHVYWYRQLPEEGLKFMVYLQKENIIDESGMPKERFSAEFPKEGPSILRIQQVVRGDSAAYFCASSSQSGYGYTFGSGTRLTVV.

This clone was seen only a few times. The chain has TRBV10-3 and TRBJ2-5; 8 bases map to TRBD2. CDR3 length: 11 residues. The V gene's germline CDR1 is ENHRY and CDR2 SYGVKD. V shed 11 bases and J 5 bases; nucleotides not matched to a gene: 4. The DNA of the CDR3 is TGTGCCGTTGGCGGGGGGGAGACCCAGTACTTC. It is translated as CAVGGGETQYF.

The chain carries TRBV29-1 and TRBJ1-2; D is uncertain. The CDR3 consists of 11 residues. Trimming cost V 5 bases and J 8 bases, with 12 bases left between them. Germline V lookup: CDR1 SQVTM, CDR2 ANQGSEA. The CDR3 DNA sequence: TGCAGCGTTAGGAGGACCTCGGGCTACACCTTC. Residues: CSVRRTSGYTF.

J is TRBJ1-1 and V is TRBV18, with a weak D call TRBD1 (5 bases). V dropped 4 bases and J dropped 7 bases, with 22 bases sitting between them. Germline V gene sequence: CDR1 KGHSH, CDR2 LQKENI. There are 16 residues in the CDR3. The CDR3 sequence: CASSRGVISVRGEAFF. The CDR3 coding sequence is TGTGCCAGCTCACGGGGGGTTATTAGTGTGAGGGGTGAAGCTTTCTTT.

The chain couples TRBV2 to TRBJ1-1; 7 nucleotides agree with TRBD1. Germline values: CDR1 SNHLY, CDR2 FYNNEI. Germline trimming cut 4 bases from V and 6 bases from J; bases unmatched to any gene: 5. This CDR3 region has 13 residues. This chain's CDR3 is CASSGDSLAEAFF. CDR3 DNA sequence: TGTGCCAGCAGTGGGGACAGTCTAGCTGAAGCTTTCTTT.

The chain couples TRBV5-1 to TRBJ1-2, with D perhaps matching TRBD1 (5 bases). Germline V gives CDR1 SGHRS, CDR2 YFSETQ. This CDR3 has 16 amino acids. V was trimmed by 2 bases and J by 2 bases, leaving 16 bases between them. Here the CDR3 DNA reads TGCGCCAGCAGCTTTGGGGTTGGGGCAGCGAACTATGGCTACACCTTC. As protein: CASSFGVGAANYGYTF.

The J gene is TRBJ1-1, the V gene TRBV9; D is possibly TRBD1 (5 bases). The CDR3 is 15 residues long. In germline, CDR1 is SGDLS, CDR2 YYNGEE. Trimming removed 1 base from V and 1 base from J, with 11 bases in between. The CDR3 sequence: CASSVRTGANTEAFF. As DNA, the CDR3 is TGTGCCAGCAGCGTACGCACAGGAGCGAACACTGAAGCTTTCTTT.

The sample holds one count of this clone. The rearrangement links TRBV6-4 to TRBJ1-4; a possible D gene is TRBD1 (5 bases). Between the trimmed V and J ends, which lost 4 bases and 8 bases, there was a span of 17 bases. Germline lookup yields CDR1 MRHNA and CDR2 SNTAGT. The CDR3 is 15 residues long. Here the CDR3 DNA reads TGTGCCAGCAGTGCCACCGACAGACCCGGCGAAAAACTGTTTTTT. This encodes CASSATDRPGEKLFF.

This chain links TRBV2 with TRBJ1-2; tentative D call: TRBD1 (6 bases). Between the trimmed V and J ends, which lost 2 bases and 5 bases, there was a span of 12 bases. In germline, CDR1 is SNHLY, CDR2 FYNNEI. The CDR3 extends over 14 amino acids. The CDR3: CASSEQGLLYGYTF. The CDR3 DNA reads TGTGCCAGCAGTGAACAGGGGCTGTTATATGGCTACACCTTC.

This clone was detected only a few times. The CDR3 region has the DNA TGTGCCAGCAGCCGAGACAGCTACGAGCAGTACTTC. Encoded protein: CASSRDSYEQYF. The chain links TRBV5-6 to TRBJ2-7; TRBD1 might be the D (5 bases). The germline V gene has CDR1 SGHDT and CDR2 YYEEEE. There are 12 residues in the CDR3. The V and J ends lost 4 bases and 3 bases respectively, with 8 bases between them.

This chain joins TRBV4-1 and TRBJ1-1; D perhaps matches TRBD1 (6 bases). This CDR3 is 15 amino acids long. Germline V CDR1 and CDR2: MGHRA, YSYEKL. The V end was cut by 3 bases, the J end by 1 base, with 12 bases between. In DNA form, the CDR3 reads TGCGCCAGCAGCCACCCGGACAGACCGAACACTGAAGCTTTCTTT. Its protein is CASSHPDRPNTEAFF.

The rearrangement joins TRBV15 to TRBJ1-6; no firm D call. The germline V gene encodes CDR1 LNHNV and CDR2 YYDKDF (reference sequence). This CDR3 comprises 16 residues. V was trimmed by 0 bases and J by 9 bases, leaving 15 bases between them. CDR3 region: CATSRDKKTVGSPLHF. CDR3 in DNA: TGTGCCACCAGCAGAGATAAGAAAACAGTGGGTTCACCCCTCCACTTT.

The J gene is TRBJ2-1, the V gene TRBV7-9; D ambiguous. Germline V gives CDR1 SEHNR, CDR2 FQNEAQ (reference sequence). Between the trimmed V and J ends, which lost 5 bases and 10 bases, there was a span of 15 bases. CDR3 length equals 13 residues. The CDR3 nucleotides are TGTGCCAGCAGCCCCAACCCCGCGGTGGAGCAGTTCTTC. Translation gives CASSPNPAVEQFF. Using reference TRBV7-9 and TRBJ2-1 for the parts outside the CDR3, the full variable domain is DTGVSQNPRHKITKRGQNVTFRCDPISEHNRLYWYRQTLGQGPEFLTYFQNEAQLEKSRLLSDRFSAERPKGSFSTLEIQRTEQGDSAMYLCASSPNPAVEQFFGPGTRLTVL.